This T cell receptor (beta chain) was observed in a study of blood T cell repertoires in COVID-19. Study overall: Some COVID-19 samples were acute and others convalescent; all came from the United States, Italy and Spain.

Germline V gene lookup returns CDR1 MNHEY and CDR2 SVGAGI. Trimming removed 2 bases at V and 9 bases at J, with 8 bases between. The CDR3 contains 13 residues. This clone was found once. Living in 25 or so US areas, the participants were between roughly 18 and 89 years of age. Cohort assignment relied on participant-reported clinical history. In the original analysis: It was from reference gene primer amplification that nucleated cell counts were estimated. Clones were read by immunoSEQ multiplex PCR, and TCRdb kept only the in-frame ones, dropping some. That table supplies the V and J calls and clone size; D and trimming were determined from the DNA. Of around 400,000 clones listed, around 83% were seen once; the top ten hold over 4.5%.

The source material was PBMCs or T cells enriched from blood (not recorded which). The chain combines TRBV6-5 with TRBJ1-6; D call uncertain. The clonotype was recovered from a woman in her 50s who had recovered from COVID-19. DNA of the CDR3: TGTGCCAGCAGTTACAGTTCTAGTTCACCCCTCCACTTT. Translated, it gives CASSYSSSSPLHF.